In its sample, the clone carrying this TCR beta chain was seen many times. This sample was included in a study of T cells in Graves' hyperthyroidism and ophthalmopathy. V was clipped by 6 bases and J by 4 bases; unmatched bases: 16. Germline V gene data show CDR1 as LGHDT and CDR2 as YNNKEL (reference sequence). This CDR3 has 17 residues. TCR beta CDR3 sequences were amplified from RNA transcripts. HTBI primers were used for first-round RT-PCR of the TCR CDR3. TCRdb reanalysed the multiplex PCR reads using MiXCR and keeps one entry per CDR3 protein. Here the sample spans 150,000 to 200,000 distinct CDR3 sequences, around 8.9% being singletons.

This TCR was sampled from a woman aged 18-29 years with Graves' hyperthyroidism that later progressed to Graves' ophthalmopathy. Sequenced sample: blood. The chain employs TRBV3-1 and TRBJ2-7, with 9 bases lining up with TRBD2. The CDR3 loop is CASSLSREGSKRYEQYF. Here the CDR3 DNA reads TGTGCCAGCAGTCTCTCGCGGGAGGGCTCTAAGAGGTACGAGCAGTACTTC.